A single sample is the source of the 8 T cell receptor beta chains below, sequenced in a study of T cells in Graves' hyperthyroidism and ophthalmopathy. The TCR beta CDR3 regions underwent amplification using RNA transcripts as the source. HTBI primers were employed in a first-round RT-PCR of the TCR CDR3. TCRdb re-analysed the multiplex PCR reads in MiXCR, keeping a single row per CDR3 protein. The data contain 550,000 to 600,000 distinct CDR3 sequences, under 60% of them singletons. What was sequenced was peripheral blood or thyroid tissue (not recorded which). All receptors derive from an adult woman with Graves' disease, either hyperthyroidism or ophthalmopathy (not recorded which).

The rearrangement uses TRBV7-3 and TRBJ2-7; D ambiguous. Trimming shortened V by 4 bases and J by 0 bases, and 7 bases separated the two germline ends. Germline CDR1 reads SGHTA; CDR2 reads FQGTGA. The CDR3 consists of 13 residues. CDR3 in amino acids: CASSSGHSYEQYF. CDR3 sequence (DNA): TGTGCCAGCAGCTCAGGTCACTCCTACGAGCAGTACTTC.

Ten or more counts support this clonotype. The genes are TRBV7-9 and TRBJ1-1; the D is unclear. The CDR3 sequence is 13 residues long. The germline CDR1 and CDR2 sequences are SEHNR and FQNEAQ (reference sequence). The V end lost 5 bases, the J end lost 10 bases, and 17 bases lay between the germline ends. In DNA form, the CDR3 reads TGTGCCAGCAGCACCACCACCGGGCTAAGAGCTTTCTTT. This codes for CASSTTTGLRAFF.

Comments on this clonotype: Possible read error: a much larger clone is one base away. The chain recombines TRBV7-8 with TRBJ2-7; D remains unclear. The CDR3 extends over 15 amino acids. Trimming removed 3 bases at V and 2 bases at J, with 14 bases between. From germline, CDR1 is SGHVS and CDR2 FQNEAQ. The CDR3 loop is CASSFLEFPPYEQYF. The DNA for the CDR3 is TGTGCCAGCAGCTTCTTGGAGTTCCCACCCTACGAGCAGTACTTC.

This clonotype was picked up many times. The V call is TRBV20-1, the J call TRBJ2-2; 8 bases match TRBD2. V shed 2 bases and J 7 bases; nucleotides not matched to a gene: 9. This CDR3 has 15 residues. Germline assignment: CDR1 DFQATT and CDR2 SNEGSKA (reference sequence). The CDR3 loop reads CSARRPGLEVGELFF. CDR3 DNA: TGCAGTGCTAGACGTCCGGGACTAGAGGTCGGGGAGCTGTTTTTT.

The V and J genes are TRBV3-1 and TRBJ2-2, with D possibly TRBD2 on 5 matching bases. Per germline, CDR1 LGHDT and CDR2 YNNKEL (reference sequence). The CDR3 consists of 14 residues. Trimming left V 1 base short and J 7 bases short, with 10 bases between. CDR3 residues: CASSQGGWIGELFF. The DNA for the CDR3 is TGTGCCAGCAGCCAAGGAGGGTGGATCGGGGAGCTGTTTTTT.

The CDR3 loop reads CSANSDSGTTEAFF. Written as DNA, the CDR3 is TGCAGCGCTAACTCGGACAGTGGGACCACTGAAGCTTTCTTT. The gene calls are TRBV29-1 and TRBJ1-1; TRBD1 is a possible D gene (6 bases). The length of the CDR3 is 14 residues. CDR1 is SQVTM and CDR2 is ANQGSEA in the germline V gene. Trimming stripped 7 bases from V and 4 bases from J, with 19 bases between.

The J gene is TRBJ2-3, the V gene TRBV2; D is unresolved. Between the trimmed V and J ends, which lost 6 bases and 3 bases, there was a span of 7 bases. The CDR3 has 12 amino acids. Germline lookup yields CDR1 SNHLY and CDR2 FYNNEI. CDR3 protein: CASRAYTDTQYF. As DNA, the CDR3 is TGTGCCAGCAGGGCCTATACAGATACGCAGTATTTT.

The V and J genes are TRBV7-9 and TRBJ2-5; D is unresolved. The CDR3 totals 13 residues. The germline CDR1 and CDR2 sequences are SEHNR and FQNEAQ (reference sequence). Trimming removed 8 bases at V and 6 bases at J, with 16 bases between. CDR3 bases: TGTGCCAGCCTGGCGCCGGTTTCGAAGACCCAGTACTTC. This sequence encodes CASLAPVSKTQYF.